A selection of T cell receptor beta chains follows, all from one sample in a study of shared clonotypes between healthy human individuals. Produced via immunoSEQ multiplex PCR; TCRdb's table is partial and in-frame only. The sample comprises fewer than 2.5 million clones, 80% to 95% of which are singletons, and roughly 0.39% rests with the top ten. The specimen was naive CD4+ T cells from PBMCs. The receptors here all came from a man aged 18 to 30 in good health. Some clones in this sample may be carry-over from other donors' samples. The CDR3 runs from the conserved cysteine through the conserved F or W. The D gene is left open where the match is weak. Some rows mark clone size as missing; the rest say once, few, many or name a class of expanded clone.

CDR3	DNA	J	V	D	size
CASSRDRAQRSIF	TGTGCCAGCAGCCGGGACAGGGCCCAGAGGTCCATCTTC	TRBJ1-2	TRBV7-8	TRBD1	once
CASSLATSGQRHNEQFF	TGCGCCAGCAGCTTGGCTACTAGCGGCCAACGGCACAATGAGCAGTTCTTC	TRBJ2-1	TRBV5-1	TRBD2	NA
CASSADRVGNEQFF	TGTGCCAGCTCAGCGGACAGGGTAGGCAATGAGCAGTTCTTC	TRBJ2-1	TRBV28	TRBD1	NA
CASSLGQVLAKNIQYF	TGTGCCAGCAGCTTAGGACAGGTCTTAGCCAAAAACATTCAGTACTTC	TRBJ2-4	TRBV11-2	NA	NA
CATYPRAGVRSPQYF	TGTGCCACCTACCCTCGGGCGGGAGTGCGTTCTCCGCAGTATTTT	TRBJ2-3	TRBV7-2	TRBD2	once
CASRLAGVSYNEQFF	TGTGCCAGCAGACTAGCGGGAGTCTCCTACAATGAGCAGTTCTTC	TRBJ2-1	TRBV7-2	TRBD2	NA
CASSLWRTYEQYF	TGCGCCAGCAGCCTGTGGCGGACATACGAGCAGTACTTC	TRBJ2-7	TRBV5-1	NA	NA
CASSQDRGQVNTEAFF	TGTGCCAGCAGCCAAGATCGGGGACAGGTGAACACTGAAGCTTTCTTT	TRBJ1-1	TRBV14	TRBD1	once
CASSRGLAGGPGTDTQYF	TGTGCCAGCAGCCGGGGACTAGCGGGAGGGCCGGGCACAGATACGCAGTATTTT	TRBJ2-3	TRBV5-4	TRBD2	NA
CASSRYGLGQDNYGYTF	TGTGCCAGTAGTAGGTACGGTTTGGGACAGGATAACTATGGCTACACCTTC	TRBJ1-2	TRBV19	TRBD1	NA
CASSEVSDEQFF	TGTGCCAGCAGTGAAGTTTCCGATGAGCAGTTCTTC	TRBJ2-1	TRBV2	NA	NA
CASSLEEKLFF	TGTGCCAGCAGTTTAGAAGAAAAACTGTTTTTT	TRBJ1-4	TRBV28	NA	few
CASSLRQDREYTF	TGTGCCAGCAGCCTTCGACAGGATAGAGAGTACACCTTC	TRBJ1-2	TRBV6-6	NA	NA
CASSYRGDEKLFF	TGTGCCAGCAGTTACAGGGGGGATGAAAAACTGTTTTTT	TRBJ1-4	TRBV27	TRBD1	NA
CASSLEGMAEQYF	TGCGCCAGCAGCTTGGAGGGCATGGCCGAGCAGTACTTC	TRBJ2-7	TRBV5-1	NA	NA
CSVEGGPGEQFF	TGCAGCGTCGAGGGGGGGCCCGGTGAGCAGTTCTTC	TRBJ2-1	TRBV29-1	NA	NA
CASSPRSDIYGYTF	TGCGCCAGCAGCCCGAGGTCGGACATCTATGGCTACACCTTC	TRBJ1-2	TRBV5-1	NA	NA
CASSYPQGLLTDTQYF	TGTGCCAGCAGTTACCCCCAGGGTCTCCTCACAGATACGCAGTATTTT	TRBJ2-3	TRBV27	NA	NA
CASSEAGRIQNEKLFF	TGTGCCAGCAGTGAGGCAGGTCGGATTCAGAACGAAAAACTGTTTTTT	TRBJ1-4	TRBV25-1	NA	NA
CASSFSSPETQYF	TGTGCCAGCAGTTTCTCCTCTCCAGAGACCCAGTACTTC	TRBJ2-5	TRBV6-5	NA	NA
CASRQGGSYNSPLHF	TGTGCCAGCAGACAGGGGGGCTCCTATAATTCACCCCTCCACTTT	TRBJ1-6	TRBV27	TRBD1	NA
CASSLQRYYGYTF	TGTGCCAGCAGTCTACAGCGCTACTATGGCTACACCTTC	TRBJ1-2	TRBV6-1	NA	NA
CASSYLGLASGNEQFF	TGTGCCAGCAGTTATCTTGGACTAGCCTCCGGCAATGAGCAGTTCTTC	TRBJ2-1	TRBV6-5	TRBD2	NA
CASSVYNQPQHF	TGTGCCAGCAGCGTCTACAATCAGCCCCAGCATTTT	TRBJ1-5	TRBV7-2	NA	NA
CASSRGRSTDTQYF	TGTGCCAGCAGCAGGGGGAGAAGCACAGATACGCAGTATTTT	TRBJ2-3	TRBV6-5	TRBD1	once
CASSPDIYGYTF	TGTGCCAGCAGCCCTGACATATATGGCTACACCTTC	TRBJ1-2	TRBV7-2	NA	NA
CATHYGGRGEQYF	TGTGCCACCCACTATGGGGGGCGGGGCGAGCAGTACTTC	TRBJ2-7	TRBV28	NA	NA
CASSPEPNQPQHF	TGTGCCAGCAGCCCGGAACCCAATCAGCCCCAGCATTTT	TRBJ1-5	TRBV11-2	NA	NA
CASSVSKGGYTF	TGTGCCAGCAGTGTTTCTAAGGGCGGCTACACCTTC	TRBJ1-2	TRBV28	NA	NA
CASSQDLGDGTDTQYF	TGTGCCAGCAGCCAAGATCTCGGGGATGGCACAGATACGCAGTATTTT	TRBJ2-3	TRBV14	NA	NA
CASSRAGFSYNEQFF	TGTGCCAGCAGCCGAGCGGGGTTCTCCTACAATGAGCAGTTCTTC	TRBJ2-1	TRBV5-4	TRBD2	once
CASSMFGSASIETDTQYF	TGTGCCAGTAGTATGTTCGGGAGTGCGAGTATCGAAACAGATACGCAGTATTTT	TRBJ2-3	TRBV19	NA	NA
CASSTRQGEAFF	TGTGCCAGCAGCACCAGACAGGGTGAAGCTTTCTTT	TRBJ1-1	TRBV7-3	TRBD1	NA
CASSAQGLGSVYEQYF	TGTGCCAGCAGTGCCCAGGGACTAGGGTCTGTCTACGAGCAGTACTTC	TRBJ2-7	TRBV27	TRBD2	NA
CASSYSMGGAVETQYF	TGTGCCAGCAGTTACTCGATGGGGGGGGCAGTAGAGACCCAGTACTTC	TRBJ2-5	TRBV6-6	NA	NA
CASSELRGELFF	TGTGCCAGCAGTGAGCTCCGTGGGGAGCTGTTTTTT	TRBJ2-2	TRBV6-1	NA	NA
CASSLEGTSGQETQYF	TGCGCCAGCAGCTTGGAAGGGACTAGCGGACAAGAGACCCAGTACTTC	TRBJ2-5	TRBV5-1	TRBD2	NA
CASSFVAAQETQYF	TGTGCCAGCAGCTTCGTGGCAGCCCAAGAGACCCAGTACTTC	TRBJ2-5	TRBV5-4	NA	NA
CAIKPDRVLYEQYF	TGTGCCATCAAACCGGACAGGGTCCTCTACGAGCAGTACTTC	TRBJ2-7	TRBV10-3	TRBD1	NA
CAWSTGHYYEQYF	TGTGCCTGGAGTACCGGACACTACTACGAGCAGTACTTC	TRBJ2-7	TRBV30	NA	once
CASSYGQNYGYTF	TGTGCCAGCAGTTATGGACAGAACTATGGCTACACCTTC	TRBJ1-2	TRBV6-6	NA	NA
CASSSVRESYEQYF	TGTGCCAGCAGTTCCGTCAGGGAGTCCTACGAGCAGTACTTC	TRBJ2-7	TRBV27	NA	once
CASSSGTSGSDEQFF	TGCGCCAGCAGCTCCGGGACTAGCGGGAGCGATGAGCAGTTCTTC	TRBJ2-1	TRBV5-1	TRBD2	few
CASSYSRQGRTEAFF	TGTGCCAGCAGTTACTCGAGGCAGGGGAGGACTGAAGCTTTCTTT	TRBJ1-1	TRBV6-5	NA	NA
CASSLRVEEGRDTQYF	TGCGCCAGCAGCCTTAGGGTGGAGGAGGGTCGGGATACGCAGTATTTT	TRBJ2-3	TRBV4-1	NA	NA
CASSLHLGTEAFF	TGTGCCAGCAGCCTCCATCTTGGGACTGAAGCTTTCTTT	TRBJ1-1	TRBV11-1	NA	NA
CASSKGLAGLISYNEQFF	TGCGCCAGCAGCAAGGGACTAGCGGGACTAATCTCCTACAATGAGCAGTTCTTC	TRBJ2-1	TRBV5-1	TRBD2	once
CSVRRAGGRNEQFF	TGCAGCGTTAGGAGAGCGGGAGGTCGGAATGAGCAGTTCTTC	TRBJ2-1	TRBV29-1	TRBD2	NA
CASSPISGGGDGYTF	TGTGCCAGCAGCCCGATTAGCGGCGGGGGGGATGGCTACACCTTC	TRBJ1-2	TRBV9	NA	NA
CASSLVGISYEQYF	TGTGCCAGCAGCTTAGTAGGGATCTCCTACGAGCAGTACTTC	TRBJ2-7	TRBV7-2	NA	NA
CASSASGTSKYNEQFF	TGTGCCAGCAGCGCTTCCGGGACTAGCAAGTACAATGAGCAGTTCTTC	TRBJ2-1	TRBV5-4	TRBD2	NA
CASSSSPITEAFF	TGTGCCAGCAGTTCCTCCCCAATCACTGAAGCTTTCTTT	TRBJ1-1	TRBV6-5	NA	NA
CASSFFLGQVNQPQHF	TGTGCCAGCAGCTTTTTCCTGGGACAGGTGAATCAGCCCCAGCATTTT	TRBJ1-5	TRBV5-6	TRBD1	NA
CASSLGGGKQETQYF	TGCGCCAGCAGCTTGGGAGGGGGGAAACAAGAGACCCAGTACTTC	TRBJ2-5	TRBV5-1	NA	NA
CATSRGAGQYSNQPQHF	TGTGCCACCAGCAGAGGGGCAGGACAGTATAGCAATCAGCCCCAGCATTTT	TRBJ1-5	TRBV15	NA	NA
CSARTGEKLFF	TGCAGTGCTCGAACGGGAGAAAAACTGTTTTTT	TRBJ1-4	TRBV20-1	NA	once
CASSLRLGQGDYEQYF	TGTGCCAGCAGCTTACGCCTAGGACAGGGCGACTACGAGCAGTACTTC	TRBJ2-7	TRBV7-9	TRBD1	NA
CASSVVFRNTGELFF	TGTGCCAGCAGCGTAGTCTTTAGAAACACCGGGGAGCTGTTTTTT	TRBJ2-2	TRBV9	NA	NA
CASSQSPGAGNTIYF	TGTGCCAGCAGCCAGAGTCCGGGGGCGGGAAACACCATATATTTT	TRBJ1-3	TRBV7-2	NA	NA
CATSRVLGSNEQFF	TGTGCCACCAGCAGAGTATTAGGATCCAATGAGCAGTTCTTC	TRBJ2-1	TRBV15	NA	NA